This T cell receptor beta chain was retrieved from a study of T cell repertoires in cytomegalovirus infection. Whole-study results and caveats: Summed frequency of public TCR beta families distinguished CMV carriers with the relevant HLA.

This clonotype has only a few counts. Its antigen is unknown. TCRdb reanalysed the reads using MiXCR and keeps one entry per CDR3 protein. The sample lists more than 500,000 distinct CDR3 sequences, about 15% occurring once. The CDR3 consists of 14 residues. Germline-derived CDR1 and CDR2 are MNHEY and SVGEGT. Trimming cost V 4 bases and J 2 bases, with 12 bases left between them. This TCR came from a human donor in good health (CMV status not recorded). Some clones in this sample may be carry-over from other donors' samples. This chain uses TRBV6-2 or TRBV6-3 with TRBJ2-7; TRBD1 might be the D (6 bases). The sample comprised CD8+ T cells from PBMCs. CDR3 sequence (DNA): TGTGCCAGCAGTTCGGACAGCCGAACCTACGAGCAGTACTTC. This codes for CASSSDSRTYEQYF.